A single sample is the source of the 28 T cell receptor beta chains below, sequenced in a study of T-cell reconstitution after alpha-beta-depleted transplantation in children (dated by TCRdb to 2016 to 2018). Library preparation used PCR. The sequencer was an Illumina HiSeq 2500. To normalize quantification of the TCRbeta repertoire, the TCR libraries were built with molecular barcoding that relied on unique molecular identifiers. TCRdb trimmed the raw reads at Q25, called clones with MiXCR and kept productive beta chains. Records with the same CDR3 protein are collapsed into one entry carrying the most frequent genes and DNA. The sample data list around 400,000 distinct CDR3 sequences, and around 21% of these were observed just once. The ten largest clones capture 3.8% of the sample. Here the sequenced sample was PBMCs from the stem cell graft donor, taken from the stem cell graft. Receptors originate from a human donor who donated a stem cell graft to a child with acute myeloid leukemia.

This clonotype was recorded many times. The genes are TRBV4-1 and TRBJ2-2; unclear D gene. Deletions cut 1 base from V and 3 bases from J, with 15 bases between. The CDR3 covers 17 residues. Looked up from germline, CDR1 is MGHRA and CDR2 is YSYEKL. The CDR3 DNA follows: TGCGCCAGCAGCCAAGTGGATATGGGATTCTACACCGGGGAGCTGTTTTTT. Its translation is CASSQVDMGFYTGELFF.

This clonotype was picked up many times. CDR3 protein: CSVESGVPDTQYF. The CDR3 DNA follows: TGCAGCGTTGAGTCAGGGGTGCCAGATACGCAGTATTTT. The chain joins TRBV29-1 to TRBJ2-3, with D perhaps matching TRBD1 (6 bases). The CDR3 covers 13 residues. Germline V gives CDR1 SQVTM, CDR2 ANQGSEA. Trimming left V 3 bases short and J 4 bases short, with 11 bases between.

In this sample, this clonotype turned up many times. The genes are TRBV12-3 or TRBV12-4 and TRBJ2-1; D unresolved. The CDR3 extends over 14 amino acids. Trimming took 5 bases from V and 3 from J, leaving 11 bases between them. CDR3: CASSPQRNYNEQFF. CDR3 nucleotides: TGTGCCAGCAGTCCCCAGAGAAACTACAATGAGCAGTTCTTC.

The chain has TRBV28 and TRBJ2-7; D unresolved. Trimming took off 1 base at V and 2 bases at J, with 9 bases between the two ends. This CDR3 region has 14 residues. Looked up from germline, CDR1 is MDHEN and CDR2 is SYDVKM. CDR3: CASSLSVGTYEQYF. Written as DNA, the CDR3 is TGTGCCAGCAGTTTATCTGTTGGGACCTACGAGCAGTACTTC.

The chain recombines TRBV4-1 with TRBJ2-7; D gene ambiguous. Trimming removed 2 bases from V and 4 bases from J, with 9 bases in between. This CDR3 is built from 13 residues. CDR1 is MGHRA and CDR2 is YSYEKL in the germline V gene. This chain's CDR3 is CASSQKLNYEQYF. CDR3 bases: TGCGCCAGCAGCCAAAAGCTCAATTACGAGCAGTACTTC.

There are a few counts of this clonotype. The chain recombines TRBV7-9 with TRBJ2-1, with D possibly matching TRBD2 (6 bases). The CDR3 totals 16 residues. CDR1 SEHNR and CDR2 FQNEAQ come from the germline V gene (reference sequence). Trimming removed 2 bases from V and 0 bases from J, with 11 bases in between. The CDR3 DNA reads TGTGCCAGCAGCTTACTTCTAGCGAGCTCCTACAATGAGCAGTTCTTC. It codes for CASSLLLASSYNEQFF.

The table lists this clonotype with many counts. V gene TRBV20-1 combines with J gene TRBJ2-7, with D unclear. The CDR3 has 12 residues. CDR1 DFQATT and CDR2 SNEGSKA come from the germline V gene (reference sequence). V lost 3 bases and J 6 bases, leaving 12 bases between the germline ends. The CDR3 DNA is TGCAGTGCTAGCCGAAGCGCCATCGAGCAGTACTTC. Amino acids: CSASRSAIEQYF.

The chain couples TRBV12-3 or TRBV12-4 to TRBJ2-5; TRBD2 is a possible D gene (7 bases). V was cut by 6 bases and J by 4 bases, with 18 bases left in between. The CDR3 runs 15 residues. CDR3 nucleotide sequence: TGTGCCAGCAGCCCGGCCGGGGGAGGGGGAGAGACCCAGTACTTC. Its translation is CASSPAGGGGETQYF.

The chain is built from TRBV28 and TRBJ2-7, with D tentatively TRBD1 (5 bases). The CDR3 spans 13 residues. The V and J ends lost 5 bases and 3 bases respectively, with 11 bases between them. Germline CDR1 is MDHEN and CDR2 is SYDVKM. Here the CDR3 DNA reads TGTGCCAGCAGTCGCAGGGAAAACTACGAGCAGTACTTC. Its translation: CASSRRENYEQYF. Supplemented by reference TRBV28 and TRBJ2-7, the full variable domain reads DVKVTQSSRYLVKRTGEKVFLECVQDMDHENMFWYRQDPGLGLRLIYFSYDVKMKEKGDIPEGYSVSREKKERFSLILESASTNQTSMYLCASSRRENYEQYFGPGTRLTVT.

This clonotype has at least ten counts. V and J are TRBV20-1 and TRBJ2-7, with 8 nucleotides matching TRBD2. This CDR3 has 13 residues. Trimming took 5 bases from V and 3 from J; bases not matched to a gene: 6. Germline values: CDR1 DFQATT, CDR2 SNEGSKA (reference sequence). The CDR3 DNA reads as TGCAGTGCTCCGGCGCTAGCGGGCTACGAGCAGTACTTC. Residues: CSAPALAGYEQYF.

This clonotype occurred many times. In nucleotides, the CDR3 is TGCGCCAGCAGCTTTGGTGGAGTTACCTCTGGAAACACCATATATTTT. It yields the protein CASSFGGVTSGNTIYF. The gene calls are TRBV5-1 and TRBJ1-3; D unclear. The CDR3 loop spans 16 amino acids. Trimming pared 2 bases from V and 0 bases from J, leaving 12 bases between. Germline CDR1 SGHRS, CDR2 YFSETQ.

As for this clonotype: Its ends do not fully match the called genes, so a read error is possible. V usage is TRBV20-1 and J usage is TRBJ2-4; D is perhaps TRBD2 (5 bases). From germline, CDR1 is DFQATT and CDR2 SNEGSKA (reference sequence). This CDR3 is 13 amino acids long. This chain's CDR3 is CSAVVEAKNIQCF. The CDR3 coding sequence is TGCAGTGCGGTAGTGGAGGCCAAAAACATTCAGTGCTTC.

In its sample, this clonotype was seen a few times. This chain uses TRBV20-1 with TRBJ1-1, with 10 bases identical to TRBD1. The germline V gene encodes CDR1 DFQATT and CDR2 SNEGSKA (reference sequence). The junction had 8 bases not matched to a gene; V was cut back by 3 bases and J by 1 base. The CDR3 consists of 16 residues. The CDR3 bases are TGCAGTGCTAGGGTACCGGGACAGGGGCAGAACACTGAAGCTTTCTTT. Translating it yields CSARVPGQGQNTEAFF.

This clonotype was seen a handful of times. The chain is built from TRBV7-9 and TRBJ2-1; 9 bases line up with TRBD2. With V trimmed by 5 bases and J by 8 bases, 10 bases remained unmatched. Germline loops: CDR1 SEHNR, CDR2 FQNEAQ (reference sequence). The CDR3 contains 15 residues. CDR3 DNA sequence: TGTGCCAGCAGCACGGGACTAGCACCCTTGGATGAGCAGTTCTTC. Its translation is CASSTGLAPLDEQFF.

This clonotype has more than one count but fewer than ten. The chain couples TRBV6-7 to TRBJ2-4; 9 nucleotides line up with TRBD1. TRBV6-7 counts as an open reading frame of uncertain function. V dropped 4 bases and J dropped 0; count of bases not matched to a gene: 7. The CDR3 is 17 residues long. The CDR3 coding sequence is TGTGCCAGCAGTTTGCCGGACAGGGGCCAAGCCAAAAACATTCAGTACTTC. Its translation is CASSLPDRGQAKNIQYF.

This clonotype was observed a handful of times. This sequence joins TRBV28 and TRBJ1-4; D is ambiguous. The CDR3 has 15 amino acids. CDR1 and CDR2 from the germline V gene are MDHEN and SYDVKM. V shed 5 bases and J shed 5 bases, with 15 bases lying between them. CDR3 nucleotide sequence: TGTGCCAGCAGTCCGTCGGGAGGACCGAATGAAAAACTGTTTTTT. Its translation is CASSPSGGPNEKLFF.

In its sample, this clonotype was seen many times. The chain carries TRBV4-2 and TRBJ2-7; 10 nucleotides agree with TRBD2. The V gene end was trimmed by 0 bases and the J gene end by 3 bases; junction bases not matched to a gene: 2. The CDR3 runs 15 residues. From germline, CDR1 is LGHNA and CDR2 YNFKEQ. CDR3 DNA: TGTGCCAGCAGCCAAGATGCTAGCGGGAGCTACGAGCAGTACTTC. The encoded protein is CASSQDASGSYEQYF.

This clonotype was found a few times. The chain couples TRBV7-9 to TRBJ2-1, with unresolved D. CDR1 is SEHNR, CDR2 FQNEAQ, per germline (reference sequence). The CDR3 has 13 amino acids. V was pared by 1 base and J by 8 bases, with 9 bases between. The CDR3 region is CASSLDARYEQFF. DNA for the CDR3: TGTGCCAGCAGCTTAGACGCTAGGTATGAGCAGTTCTTC.

This clonotype was seen more than once but under ten times. V and J are TRBV12-3 or TRBV12-4 and TRBJ2-5, with 8 bases that match TRBD2. V shed 7 bases, J shed 1 base, and the junction held 14 bases outside the gene matches. This CDR3 is built from 17 residues. The CDR3 DNA is TGTGCCAGCACCCTAGGGAGAGACGGGGGGGGCCAAGAGACCCAGTACTTC. It translates to CASTLGRDGGGQETQYF.

The chain joins TRBV6-2 or TRBV6-3 to TRBJ2-1; TRBD1 matches at 12 bases. V lost 5 bases and J lost 8; bases outside the gene matches: 7. The germline V gene has CDR1 MNHEY and CDR2 SVGEGT. The CDR3 has 15 amino acids. The CDR3 DNA reads TGTGCCAGCAGTAACACCGGGACAGGGGGCGATGAGCAGTTCTTC. Its translation: CASSNTGTGGDEQFF.

To note about this clonotype: It may be a read error: a sequence one base away is much more abundant. This chain joins TRBV20-1 and TRBJ2-5; D remains ambiguous. V gave up 4 bases and J gave up 2 bases, with 5 bases separating them. The CDR3 length is 11 residues. CDR1 and CDR2 (germline): DFQATT, SNEGSKA (reference sequence). DNA for the CDR3: TGCAGTGCTACCGAACAAGAGACCCAGTACTTC. The encoded protein is CSATEQETQYF.

This chain joins TRBV28 and TRBJ2-1; the match to TRBD1 covers 8 bases. V was clipped by 3 bases and J by 5 bases; unmatched bases: 6. CDR1 is MDHEN, CDR2 SYDVKM, per germline. The CDR3 length is 15 residues. DNA for the CDR3: TGTGCCAGCAGTTTGCAGGGGGCCCCGGACAATGAGCAGTTCTTC. Residues: CASSLQGAPDNEQFF.

This clonotype has just a few counts. The J gene is TRBJ1-5, the V gene TRBV24-1; D gene ambiguous. Germline CDR1 KGHDR, CDR2 SFDVKD. The CDR3 is 16 residues long. V gave up 5 bases and J gave up 2 bases, with 15 bases separating them. The CDR3 region is CATSGPKGGGNQPQHF. CDR3 bases: TGTGCCACCAGTGGTCCTAAGGGAGGAGGCAATCAGCCCCAGCATTTT.

V is TRBV7-9 and J is TRBJ1-1, with TRBD1 matching 7 bases. The V gene end was trimmed by 0 bases and the J gene end by 6 bases; junction bases not matched to a gene: 10. The CDR3 runs 16 residues. Germline assignment: CDR1 SEHNR and CDR2 FQNEAQ (reference sequence). The CDR3 spells CASSLASGGYSAEAFF. The CDR3 DNA is TGTGCCAGCAGCTTAGCATCAGGGGGATACAGCGCTGAAGCTTTCTTT.

Many counts were recorded for this clonotype. The chain joins TRBV5-1 to TRBJ2-5; no clear D. The V and J ends lost 0 bases and 2 bases respectively, with 8 bases between them. The CDR3 has 14 residues. Per germline, CDR1 SGHRS and CDR2 YFSETQ. CDR3 nucleotide sequence: TGCGCCAGCAGCTTGGTGACGTTACAAGAGACCCAGTACTTC. Protein: CASSLVTLQETQYF. Based on the CDR3 plus reference TRBV5-1 and TRBJ2-5, the full variable domain is KAGVTQTPRYLIKTRGQQVTLSCSPISGHRSVSWYQQTPGQGLQFLFEYFSETQRNKGNFPGRFSGRQFSNSRSEMNVSTLELGDSALYLCASSLVTLQETQYFGPGTRLLVL.

This clonotype was observed a handful of times. This rearrangement joins TRBV20-1 to TRBJ1-2; no clear D gene. The CDR3 is 11 residues long. Germline CDR1 DFQATT, CDR2 SNEGSKA (reference sequence). Trimming stripped 5 bases from V and 8 bases from J, with 12 bases between. The CDR3 coding sequence is TGCAGTGCTGGGGTCTTTAACGGCTACACCTTC. Protein: CSAGVFNGYTF.

The sample holds many counts of this clonotype. The rearrangement uses TRBV29-1 and TRBJ1-5; 9 positions agree with TRBD1. With 4 bases clipped from V and 0 bases from J, the junction kept 1 base outside the gene matches. This CDR3 has 14 amino acids. Germline V gene data show CDR1 as SQVTM and CDR2 as ANQGSEA. DNA for the CDR3: TGCAGCGTTGGGGACAGGGATAGCAATCAGCCCCAGCATTTT. It is translated as CSVGDRDSNQPQHF. Full variable domain (missing parts from reference TRBV29-1 and TRBJ1-5): SAVISQKPSRDICQRGTSLTIQCQVDSQVTMMFWYRQQPGQSLTLIATANQGSEATYESGFVIDKFPISRPNLTFSTLTVSNMSPEDSSIYLCSVGDRDSNQPQHFGDGTRLSIL.

The sample holds a few counts of this clonotype. The chain couples TRBV28 to TRBJ2-4; possibly TRBD2 for D (5 bases). CDR1 and CDR2 (germline): MDHEN, SYDVKM. Trimming cost V 7 bases and J 0 bases, with 13 bases left between them. The length of the CDR3 is 15 residues. The CDR3 nucleotides are TGTGCCAGCACCCCTCCGGGGATAGCCAAAAACATTCAGTACTTC. The encoded protein is CASTPPGIAKNIQYF.